Below, 29 T cell receptor beta chains from the same sample are listed, as sequenced in a study of cytomegalovirus exposure and HLA in healthy donors. Sequencing was performed with immunoSEQ multiplex PCR; in TCRdb, only in-frame clones are kept and a portion is missing. The sample holds hundreds of thousands of clones; roughly 90% are singletons and the top ten take roughly 0.75%. The material sequenced was PBMCs. Receptors originate from a woman younger than 35 in good health and CMV-seronegative.

This clone was counted once. The chain links TRBV5-4 to TRBJ1-4, with 7 bases matching TRBD1. CDR1 and CDR2 (germline): SGHNT, YYREEE (reference sequence). The CDR3 totals 15 residues. The V segment lost 1 base and the J segment 4 bases; nucleotides outside the gene matches: 4. CDR3 in amino acids: CASSLRQGDNEKLFF. CDR3 nucleotide sequence: TGTGCCAGCAGCTTGAGGCAGGGGGATAATGAAAAACTGTTTTTT.

For this clone: Within the sample, other DNA sequences also encode this same CDR3. This rearrangement joins TRBV30 to TRBJ1-5; 8 bases agree with TRBD1. Germline lookup yields CDR1 GTSNPN and CDR2 SVGIG (reference sequence). The V gene end was trimmed by 0 bases and the J gene end by 7 bases; junction bases not matched to a gene: 2. This CDR3 is 13 amino acids long. The CDR3 is CAWSVQGDQPQHF. CDR3 bases: TGTGCCTGGAGTGTACAGGGGGACCAGCCCCAGCATTTT.

This chain's CDR3 is CARIEDTGELFF. In nucleotides, the CDR3 is TGTGCCAGAATAGAAGACACCGGGGAGCTGTTTTTT. The rearrangement links TRBV2 to TRBJ2-2; D is undetermined. Germline V gene lookup returns CDR1 SNHLY and CDR2 FYNNEI. The CDR3 length is 12 residues. V was pared by 9 bases and J by 3 bases, with 8 bases between.

The chain combines TRBV29-1 with TRBJ2-7; tentative D call: TRBD2 (5 bases). This CDR3 is 14 amino acids long. V was pared by 6 bases and J by 2 bases, with 17 bases between. Germline V lookup: CDR1 SQVTM, CDR2 ANQGSEA. The DNA of the CDR3 is TGCAGCGTCGCCAGCGGAGCAGGAGCCTACGAGCAGTACTTC. It yields the protein CSVASGAGAYEQYF.

The chain carries TRBV27 and TRBJ2-7; TRBD2 agrees at 9 bases. The germline V gene encodes CDR1 MNHEY and CDR2 SMNVEV (reference sequence). The CDR3 is made up of 15 amino acids. V gave up 2 bases and J gave up 5 bases; unmatched junction bases: 7. The CDR3 nucleotides read TGTGCCAGCAGTTTAATTAGCGGGAGTCTCAACGAGCAGTACTTC. This encodes CASSLISGSLNEQYF.

The gene calls are TRBV2 and TRBJ2-2; 9 nucleotides line up with TRBD1. Trimming removed 7 bases from V and 5 bases from J; junction bases left unmatched: 8. This CDR3 spans 15 amino acids. CDR1 is SNHLY and CDR2 is FYNNEI in the germline V gene. The CDR3 here is CASIKDRGSTGELFF. The CDR3 DNA is TGTGCCAGCATCAAGGACAGGGGAAGTACCGGGGAGCTGTTTTTT.

This clone was seen a handful of times. The V and J genes are TRBV29-1 and TRBJ1-1; maybe TRBD1 (6 bases). The CDR3 is 12 residues long. V was pared by 6 bases and J by 12 bases, with 20 bases between. CDR1 is SQVTM and CDR2 is ANQGSEA in the germline V gene. This chain's CDR3 is CSVRSRGGAPFF. The CDR3 DNA reads as TGCAGCGTGCGTTCTCGAGGGGGGGCACCTTTCTTT.

In DNA form, the CDR3 reads TGTGCCAGCTCACCTCTCCAAGGAACAGCAACTAATGAAAAACTGTTTTTT. Its translation: CASSPLQGTATNEKLFF. The chain couples TRBV18 to TRBJ1-4; D not resolved. Germline CDR1 reads KGHSH; CDR2 reads LQKENI. The CDR3 is 17 residues long. The V end lost 3 bases, the J end lost 0 bases, and 14 bases lay between the germline ends.

The rearrangement uses TRBV10-2 and TRBJ1-1, with D unclear. The ends were cut back, 7 bases at V and 0 bases at J, with 9 bases in the middle. Germline CDR1 reads WSHSY; CDR2 reads SAAADI. The CDR3 loop spans 13 amino acids. The CDR3, as DNA: TGCGCCAGCAACGCGGCGATGAACACTGAAGCTTTCTTT. This sequence encodes CASNAAMNTEAFF.

The rearrangement uses TRBV4-2 and TRBJ2-5; perhaps TRBD1 as D (5 bases). The CDR3 consists of 16 residues. The germline gives CDR1 LGHNA, CDR2 YNFKEQ. Deletions cut 1 base from V and 1 base from J, with 13 bases between. The CDR3 DNA reads as TGTGCCAGCAGCCAAGGAGATAAGACAGTCCAAGAGACCCAGTACTTC. Translation: CASSQGDKTVQETQYF.

The gene calls are TRBV15 and TRBJ2-7, with a weak D call TRBD2 (5 bases). The CDR3 runs 14 residues. Germline CDR1 LNHNV, CDR2 YYDKDF (reference sequence). Between the trimmed V and J ends, which lost 5 bases and 7 bases, there was a span of 18 bases. CDR3 in amino acids: CATSAGALPLEQYF. CDR3 DNA: TGTGCCACCAGCGCGGGCGCACTCCCCCTGGAGCAGTACTTC.

The J gene is TRBJ1-5, the V gene TRBV29-1; 7 nucleotides agree with TRBD1. This CDR3 contains 15 residues. The germline gives CDR1 SQVTM, CDR2 ANQGSEA. The J segment lost 1 base and the V segment lost 6 bases, leaving 9 bases of the junction unmatched. This CDR3 reads CSVAAGRGSNQPQHF. CDR3 coding DNA: TGCAGCGTCGCGGCCGGCAGGGGGAGCAATCAGCCCCAGCATTTT.

The genes are TRBV19 and TRBJ2-3; the D gene is possibly TRBD1 (6 bases). V gave up 6 bases and J gave up 1 base, with 8 bases separating them. Germline CDR1 is LNHDA and CDR2 is SQIVND (reference sequence). This CDR3 is 13 amino acids long. This CDR3 reads CASRDSGTDTQYF. The CDR3 DNA is TGTGCCAGTAGGGACAGTGGCACAGATACGCAGTATTTT.

This clone occurred once. The genes are TRBV6-4 and TRBJ2-3; TRBD2 might be the D (6 bases). Germline CDR1 is MRHNA and CDR2 is SNTAGT. The CDR3 is made up of 14 amino acids. The V end lost 7 bases, the J end lost 1 base, and 12 bases lay between the germline ends. The CDR3: CASTREPGTDTQYF. The CDR3 coding sequence is TGTGCCAGCACTCGGGAGCCTGGCACAGATACGCAGTATTTT.

Only a few counts were recorded for this clone. V gene TRBV25-1 combines with J gene TRBJ1-1; D remains unclear. The germline V gene has CDR1 MGHDK and CDR2 SYGVNS. With 6 bases removed from V and 5 bases from J, the gap between germline ends came to 7 bases. This CDR3 is built from 11 residues. The CDR3 is CASRRDTEAFF. The CDR3 DNA is TGTGCCAGCAGGCGGGATACTGAAGCTTTCTTT.

This chain connects TRBV28 to TRBJ1-2, with a weak D call TRBD1 (5 bases). V lost 8 bases and J lost 4, with 17 bases in between. Per germline, CDR1 MDHEN and CDR2 SYDVKM. The CDR3 has 14 residues. Written as DNA, the CDR3 is TGTGCCAGCTCCCCGGGACGGGAGCTCTATGGCTACACCTTC. This encodes CASSPGRELYGYTF.

The J gene is TRBJ1-2, the V gene TRBV27; D gene ambiguous. CDR1 is MNHEY and CDR2 is SMNVEV in the germline V gene (reference sequence). The CDR3 has 16 amino acids. Trimming took 0 bases from V and 5 from J, leaving 16 bases between them. The chain's CDR3 is CASSLSGSGSPYGYTF. CDR3 DNA sequence: TGTGCCAGCAGTTTATCCGGGAGTGGCAGCCCTTATGGCTACACCTTC.

The V call is TRBV30, the J call TRBJ1-6; possible D gene TRBD1, 6 bases. CDR3 length: 13 residues. V dropped 2 bases and J dropped 10 bases, with 12 bases sitting between them. The germline gives CDR1 GTSNPN, CDR2 SVGIG (reference sequence). CDR3 sequence reads: CAWSRQGQSPLHF. CDR3 bases: TGTGCCTGGAGTAGGCAGGGGCAATCACCCCTCCACTTT.

V usage is TRBV7-9 and J usage is TRBJ2-7, with D tentatively TRBD1 (6 bases). This CDR3 has 15 amino acids. Trimming pared 0 bases from V and 3 bases from J, leaving 12 bases between. CDR1 is SEHNR and CDR2 is FQNEAQ in the germline V gene (reference sequence). This chain's CDR3 is CASSLAGTLNYEQYF. The CDR3 bases are TGTGCCAGCAGCTTAGCGGGGACACTCAACTACGAGCAGTACTTC.

The chain uses TRBV27 and TRBJ2-2; 14 bases match TRBD2. This CDR3 region has 18 residues. Germline V gene sequence: CDR1 MNHEY, CDR2 SMNVEV (reference sequence). V trimming: 4 bases; J trimming: 3 bases; junction bases outside the gene matches: 7. DNA of the CDR3: TGTGCCAGCAGTTCCCGGACTAGCGGGAGGCGGGACACCGGGGAGCTGTTTTTT. This sequence encodes CASSSRTSGRRDTGELFF.

This clone came up once. The CDR3 sequence: CASSWTVYPQETQYF. CDR3 nucleotides: TGTGCCAGCAGCTGGACAGTGTACCCACAAGAGACCCAGTACTTC. The V gene is TRBV28, the J gene TRBJ2-5, with D possibly matching TRBD1 (6 bases). CDR1 is MDHEN, CDR2 SYDVKM, per germline. V was trimmed by 6 bases and J by 2 bases, leaving 16 bases between them. CDR3 length: 15 residues.

The genes are TRBV11-2 and TRBJ1-5; no reliable D call. The CDR3 has 13 amino acids. CDR1 SGHAT and CDR2 FQNNGV come from the germline V gene. V was pared by 0 bases and J by 6 bases, with 6 bases between. CDR3 sequence reads: CASSLDVGQPQHF. The DNA of the CDR3 is TGTGCCAGCAGCTTAGATGTCGGTCAGCCCCAGCATTTT. The full variable domain, completed using reference TRBV11-2 and TRBJ1-5, is EAGVAQSPRYKIIEKRQSVAFWCNPISGHATLYWYQQILGQGPKLLIQFQNNGVVDDSQLPKDRFSAERLKGVDSTLKIQPAKLEDSAVYLCASSLDVGQPQHFGDGTRLSIL.

The V call is TRBV12-5, the J call TRBJ2-7, with 7 bases identical to TRBD1. Germline loops: CDR1 LGHNT, CDR2 FRNRAP. This CDR3 region has 15 residues. The junction had 7 bases not matched to a gene; V was cut back by 3 bases and J by 2 bases. CDR3 sequence reads: CASGLPGGRPYEQYF. The CDR3 DNA follows: TGTGCTAGTGGTTTACCAGGGGGACGCCCCTACGAGCAGTACTTC.

The rearrangement links TRBV6-6 to TRBJ1-1; 9 positions agree with TRBD1. Germline CDR1 is MNHNY and CDR2 is SVGAGI (reference sequence). The J segment lost 5 bases and the V segment lost 4 bases, leaving 5 bases of the junction unmatched. The CDR3 has 14 residues. The CDR3 DNA follows: TGTGCCAGCAGTTCCTCGACAGGGGGGACTGAAGCTTTCTTT. Amino acids: CASSSSTGGTEAFF.

V is TRBV13 and J is TRBJ1-5; D might be TRBD1 (5 bases). V dropped 5 bases and J dropped 4 bases, with 6 bases sitting between them. From germline, CDR1 is PRHDT and CDR2 FYEKMQ (reference sequence). This CDR3 is 12 amino acids long. CDR3 sequence (DNA): TGTGCCAGCAGCAGACAGAATCAGCCCCAGCATTTT. Protein sequence: CASSRQNQPQHF.

The chain recombines TRBV30 with TRBJ1-1; no firm D call. This CDR3 has 12 residues. Germline V gives CDR1 GTSNPN, CDR2 SVGIG (reference sequence). Trimming removed 0 bases at V and 4 bases at J, with 6 bases between. The DNA of the CDR3 is TGTGCCTGGAGTGTGTATTCCACTGAAGCTTTCTTT. Protein sequence: CAWSVYSTEAFF.

For the CDR3, the DNA is TGTGCCAGCAGTTTGGAACTACTAGCGGGGAAGGGCAATGAGCAGTTCTTC. Its translation: CASSLELLAGKGNEQFF. This sequence joins TRBV28 and TRBJ2-1, with TRBD2 matching 10 bases. The CDR3 runs to 17 residues. CDR1 and CDR2 from the germline V gene are MDHEN and SYDVKM. V lost 3 bases to trimming and J lost 6 bases; unmatched junction nucleotides: 11.

The chain is built from TRBV4-2 and TRBJ2-1; D might be TRBD2 (6 bases). Trimming removed 3 bases from V and 6 bases from J, with 18 bases in between. Germline CDR1 LGHNA, CDR2 YNFKEQ. The length of the CDR3 is 16 residues. The CDR3 coding sequence is TGTGCCAGCAGCCACGGACGCCCCGGGAGTGGCAATGAGCAGTTCTTC. This gives the protein CASSHGRPGSGNEQFF.

V gene TRBV30 combines with J gene TRBJ2-7; 7 bases line up with TRBD1. This CDR3 is built from 13 residues. V shed 1 base, J shed 5 bases, and the junction held 5 bases outside the gene matches. Germline-derived CDR1 and CDR2 are GTSNPN and SVGIG (reference sequence). The CDR3 loop reads CAWSEGARNEQYF. CDR3 coding DNA: TGTGCCTGGAGTGAGGGGGCGAGAAACGAGCAGTACTTC.